Below are 6 T cell receptor beta chains sequenced from a single sample in a study of blood T cells in healthy people across ages. Primed by a sample-barcoded 5' primer and a J-beta primer mix, a second PCR proceeded for roughly 6 to 12 cycles. TCRdb used MiXCR to reprocess the 5' RACE reads, holding one entry per CDR3 protein. The sample holds some 670,000 distinct CDR3 sequences, around 50% seen once. The sequencing sample was made of blood. The receptors were sampled from a woman older than 75 in good health.

The gene calls are TRBV28 and TRBJ1-5; TRBD1 is a possible D gene (5 bases). The V gene lost 5 bases and the J gene lost 3 bases, with 8 bases spanning the gap. The germline CDR1 and CDR2 sequences are MDHEN and SYDVKM. The CDR3 loop spans 13 amino acids. The CDR3 region has the DNA TGTGCCAGCAGTAGACAGCCCAATCAGCCCCAGCATTTT. Translated: CASSRQPNQPQHF.

CDR3 bases: TGTGCCAGCAGTCTCTGGGGCCCGACAGGGGAAGAGACCCAGTACTTC. It encodes CASSLWGPTGEETQYF. V and J are TRBV6-2 or TRBV6-3 and TRBJ2-7, with TRBD1 matching over 8 bases. The end of the DNA is better explained by TRBJ2-5, so the J call may be wrong. Per the germline V gene, CDR1 is MNHEY and CDR2 is SVGEGT. The CDR3 is 16 amino acids.

As to this clonotype: This may arise from a read error, as a much more abundant clone is one base away. This chain joins TRBV29-1 and TRBJ2-1; TRBD2 might be the D (6 bases). The germline V gene encodes CDR1 SQVTM and CDR2 ANQGSEA. This CDR3 has 12 amino acids. This CDR3 is CSVSRGLNGQFF. CDR3 in DNA: TGCAGCGTTTCCCGGGGGTTAAATGGGCAGTTCTTC.

This clonotype was seen repeatedly, ten times or more. The V gene is TRBV27, the J gene TRBJ2-3; 11 bases are shared with TRBD2. CDR3 length: 17 amino acids. V shed 3 bases and J 1 base; nucleotides not matched to a gene: 6. Germline CDR1 MNHEY, CDR2 SMNVEV (reference sequence). The CDR3 loop is CASSFLGSGRGTDTQYF. The CDR3 nucleotides read TGTGCCAGCAGTTTCCTCGGTAGCGGGAGGGGCACAGATACGCAGTATTTT.

This clonotype was picked up a small number of times. This may stem from a read error, because a much larger clone lies one nucleotide away. The chain recombines TRBV30 with TRBJ2-7, with D hard to call. V was pared by 3 bases and J by 7 bases, with 13 bases between. The CDR3 runs to 12 residues. The germline CDR1 and CDR2 sequences are GTSNPN and SVGIG (reference sequence). The CDR3 loop reads CAWRWNVGEQYF. The CDR3 nucleotides read TGTGCCTGGAGATGGAACGTGGGTGAGCAGTACTTC.

In its sample, this clonotype was seen once. The chain links TRBV20-1 to TRBJ1-2, with D possibly being TRBD1 (6 bases). Trimming stripped 7 bases from V and 1 base from J, with 22 bases between. This CDR3 region has 16 residues. Germline V lookup: CDR1 DFQATT, CDR2 SNEGSKA (reference sequence). CDR3 sequence (DNA): TGCAGTGGTGGGGAATTGACAGGAATCCTTAACTATGGCTACACCTTC. Protein sequence: CSGGELTGILNYGYTF.